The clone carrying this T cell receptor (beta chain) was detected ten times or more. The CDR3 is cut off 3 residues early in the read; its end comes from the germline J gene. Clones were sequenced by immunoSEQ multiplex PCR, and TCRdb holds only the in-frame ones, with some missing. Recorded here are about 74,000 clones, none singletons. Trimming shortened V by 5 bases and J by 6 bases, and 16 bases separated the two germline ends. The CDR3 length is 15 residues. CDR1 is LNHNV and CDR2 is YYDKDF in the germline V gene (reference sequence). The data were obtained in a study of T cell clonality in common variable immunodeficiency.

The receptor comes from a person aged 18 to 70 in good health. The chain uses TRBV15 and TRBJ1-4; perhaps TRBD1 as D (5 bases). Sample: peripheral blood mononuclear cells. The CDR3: CATSARGGMDEKLFF. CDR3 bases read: TGTGCCACCAGCGCCCGGGGGGGTATGGATGAAAAA.